What follows are 20 T cell receptor beta chains derived from one specimen sequenced in a study of shared T cell receptors in the human thymus. The assay was immunoSEQ multiplex PCR, and TCRdb's table has in-frame clones only and misses some. The sample has approximately 660,000 clones, more than 75% seen once. This sample was shared with a second study, whose subject was human thymus T cells.

The sequencing sample was made of thymocytes. All receptors come from a boy younger than two with a congenital heart defect.

This clone was picked up one time. This chain links TRBV29-1 with TRBJ1-1, with 10 bases lining up with TRBD1. Germline values: CDR1 SQVTM, CDR2 ANQGSEA. The CDR3 loop spans 14 amino acids. The J segment lost 0 bases and the V segment lost 4 bases, leaving 2 bases of the junction unmatched. The CDR3 sequence: CSVVDRGLNTEAFF. CDR3 DNA sequence: TGCAGCGTTGTAGACAGGGGGCTGAACACTGAAGCTTTCTTT.

The count of this clone is one. V usage is TRBV27 and J usage is TRBJ2-1; 7 nucleotides agree with TRBD2. The J segment lost 9 bases and the V segment lost 0 bases, leaving 11 bases of the junction unmatched. Germline CDR1 reads MNHEY; CDR2 reads SMNVEV (reference sequence). The CDR3 has 16 residues. The CDR3 region has the DNA TGTGCCAGCAGTTTATCCTGCGGAGGGCCGGGAGGTGAGCAGTTCTTC. The encoded protein is CASSLSCGGPGGEQFF.

CDR3 sequence (DNA): TGTGCCAGCAGCGTCCCGGGACTAAGGCGCCACGAGCAGTACTTC. It codes for CASSVPGLRRHEQYF. This chain joins TRBV9 and TRBJ2-7, with TRBD2 matching over 7 bases. The length of the CDR3 is 15 residues. Germline lookup yields CDR1 SGDLS and CDR2 YYNGEE. Losses at the gene ends were 2 bases for V and 5 bases for J; bases not matched to a gene: 10.

The gene calls are TRBV7-9 and TRBJ2-2, with 11 positions matching TRBD2. The CDR3 is 17 amino acids. After removal of 5 bases from V and 0 bases from J, the junction contained 5 bases not matched to a gene. Germline assignment: CDR1 SEHNR and CDR2 FQNEAQ (reference sequence). CDR3 in amino acids: CASSPGLAGTNTGELFF. DNA of the CDR3: TGTGCCAGCAGCCCTGGACTAGCGGGCACGAACACCGGGGAGCTGTTTTTT.

The chain is built from TRBV6-1 and TRBJ2-7; a weak D match, TRBD2 (5 bases). The V end was cut by 3 bases, the J end by 4 bases, with 25 bases between. This CDR3 has 18 residues. CDR1 MNHNS and CDR2 SASEGT come from the germline V gene. CDR3 sequence: CASSEPLGLGAAAYEQYF. For the CDR3, the DNA is TGTGCCAGCAGTGAGCCCCTTGGTCTCGGAGCGGCGGCGTACGAGCAGTACTTC.

The rearrangement uses TRBV27 and TRBJ2-7, with D tentatively TRBD1 (5 bases). Trimming removed 0 bases at V and 6 bases at J, with 15 bases between. This CDR3 has 15 amino acids. Per germline, CDR1 MNHEY and CDR2 SMNVEV (reference sequence). In DNA form, the CDR3 reads TGTGCCAGCAGTTTATCCCCTGGACAAAACGGCGAGCAGTACTTC. The encoded protein is CASSLSPGQNGEQYF.

V usage is TRBV19 and J usage is TRBJ1-5; TRBD1 is a possible D gene (6 bases). V shed 6 bases and J shed 2 bases, with 11 bases lying between them. The CDR3 consists of 14 residues. Looked up from germline, CDR1 is LNHDA and CDR2 is SQIVND (reference sequence). CDR3 DNA: TGTGCCAGTAGAGGGGGTGACGGCAATCAGCCCCAGCATTTT. Translation gives CASRGGDGNQPQHF. Complete variable domain (other parts from reference TRBV19 and TRBJ1-5): DGGITQSPKYLFRKEGQNVTLSCEQNLNHDAMYWYRQDPGQGLRLIYYSQIVNDFQKGDIAEGYSVSREKKESFPLTVTSAQKNPTAFYLCASRGGDGNQPQHFGDGTRLSIL.

The chain joins TRBV5-5 to TRBJ2-7; D possibly corresponds to TRBD1 (5 bases). Trimming cost V 3 bases and J 2 bases, with 15 bases left between them. The CDR3 extends over 15 amino acids. Germline CDR1 and CDR2: SGHKS and YYEKEE (reference sequence). CDR3: CASSSDRQRPYEQYF. In DNA form, the CDR3 reads TGTGCCAGCAGCTCGGATCGACAGCGACCCTACGAGCAGTACTTC.

This clone was observed a single time. The chain combines TRBV7-9 with TRBJ1-2; D may be TRBD1 (6 bases). CDR3 size: 13 residues. V dropped 2 bases and J dropped 5 bases, with 9 bases sitting between them. CDR1 and CDR2 (germline): SEHNR, FQNEAQ (reference sequence). CDR3 protein: CASSLRQGYGYTF. CDR3 in DNA: TGTGCCAGCAGCTTAAGGCAGGGGTATGGCTACACCTTC.

The chain employs TRBV6-5 and TRBJ2-7; unclear D gene. The V gene lost 4 bases and the J gene lost 3 bases, with 19 bases spanning the gap. CDR3 length: 16 residues. Per germline, CDR1 MNHEY and CDR2 SVGAGI. The CDR3 DNA sequence: TGTGCCAGCAGTTCCTTGGGCCCGAGTACTCTCTACGAGCAGTACTTC. This gives the protein CASSSLGPSTLYEQYF.

The genes are TRBV10-2 and TRBJ1-2; 9 nucleotides align to TRBD1. Looked up from germline, CDR1 is WSHSY and CDR2 is SAAADI. J was trimmed by 4 bases and V by 6 bases; bases with no gene match: 6. This CDR3 comprises 14 residues. The CDR3 nucleotides read TGCGCCAGCAGGGGGACAGGGAGGCCCTATGGCTACACCTTC. It encodes CASRGTGRPYGYTF.

The J gene is TRBJ2-3, the V gene TRBV28, with 7 nucleotides matching TRBD2. Trimming at V came to 5 bases and at J to 6 bases, leaving 14 bases not matched to a gene. The CDR3 length is 16 residues. In germline, CDR1 is MDHEN, CDR2 SYDVKM. Here the CDR3 DNA reads TGTGCCAGCAGTCCATTCCTCCCGGGAGGTCCCGATACGCAGTATTTT. Translating gives CASSPFLPGGPDTQYF.

To note about this clone: In the same sample, other DNA sequences code for this CDR3. This chain uses TRBV28 with TRBJ2-7, with 10 positions matching TRBD1. CDR1 is MDHEN and CDR2 is SYDVKM in the germline V gene. The CDR3 is 14 residues long. With 3 bases clipped from V and 4 bases from J, the junction kept 3 bases outside the gene matches. The chain's CDR3 is CASSLGDRGYEQYF. CDR3 bases: TGTGCCAGCAGTTTGGGGGACAGGGGTTACGAGCAGTACTTC.

This chain uses TRBV10-2 with TRBJ2-7, with D perhaps matching TRBD1 (5 bases). The CDR3 is 12 amino acids. With 7 bases removed from V and 2 bases from J, the gap between germline ends came to 9 bases. Germline-derived CDR1 and CDR2 are WSHSY and SAAADI. CDR3 region: CASTGHPYEQYF. CDR3 DNA: TGCGCCAGCACTGGACATCCCTACGAGCAGTACTTC.

This rearrangement joins TRBV27 to TRBJ1-4; weak D call: TRBD1 (6 bases). The germline V gene encodes CDR1 MNHEY and CDR2 SMNVEV (reference sequence). V lost 1 base and J 4 bases, leaving 13 bases between the germline ends. The CDR3 has 16 amino acids. CDR3 in amino acids: CASSLWSGESNEKLFF. Written as DNA, the CDR3 is TGTGCCAGCAGTTTATGGTCAGGGGAGAGTAATGAAAAACTGTTTTTT. Complete variable domain (other parts from reference TRBV27 and TRBJ1-4): EAQVTQNPRYLITVTGKKLTVTCSQNMNHEYMSWYRQDPGLGLRQIYYSMNVEVTDKGDVPEGYKVSRKEKRNFPLILESPSPNQTSLYFCASSLWSGESNEKLFFGSGTQLSVL.

V usage is TRBV28 and J usage is TRBJ2-7, with 9 bases lining up with TRBD2. The germline V gene encodes CDR1 MDHEN and CDR2 SYDVKM. The CDR3 contains 17 residues. V shed 5 bases and J 2 bases; nucleotides not matched to a gene: 13. CDR3 DNA sequence: TGTGCCAGCAGTCCTCTTCAGGCGGCGGGAGGGCCCTACGAGCAGTACTTC. Its protein product is CASSPLQAAGGPYEQYF.

The chain is built from TRBV10-3 and TRBJ2-5; perhaps TRBD1 as D (6 bases). The CDR3 sequence is 14 residues long. CDR1 and CDR2 from the germline V gene are ENHRY and SYGVKD. Trimming shortened V by 11 bases and J by 3 bases, and 19 bases separated the two germline ends. The CDR3 nucleotides are TGTGCCGCCCGGACTCAGGGGCTTGAAGAGACCCAGTACTTC. It specifies CAARTQGLEETQYF.

The J gene is TRBJ1-1, the V gene TRBV5-1, with 12 bases that match TRBD1. Germline loops: CDR1 SGHRS, CDR2 YFSETQ. J was trimmed by 4 bases and V by 3 bases; bases with no gene match: 4. This CDR3 is built from 15 residues. CDR3 sequence: CASSSGTGGGTEAFF. The CDR3 coding sequence is TGCGCCAGCAGCTCCGGGACAGGGGGCGGCACTGAAGCTTTCTTT.

This chain connects TRBV19 to TRBJ1-1, with no clear D. Germline V gene lookup returns CDR1 LNHDA and CDR2 SQIVND (reference sequence). V was trimmed by 3 bases and J by 2 bases, leaving 16 bases between them. The CDR3 runs 16 residues. CDR3 DNA sequence: TGTGCCAGTAGTATTGGAGGGCAGCAACTTAACACTGAAGCTTTCTTT. Translating gives CASSIGGQQLNTEAFF.

This clone was observed a single time. The rearrangement links TRBV9 to TRBJ2-2; maybe TRBD2 (6 bases). The CDR3 covers 22 residues. Trimming shortened V by 1 base and J by 3 bases, and 31 bases separated the two germline ends. Germline V gene sequence: CDR1 SGDLS, CDR2 YYNGEE. The CDR3 nucleotides read TGTGCCAGCAGCGTACCCCCCCGTAGGTTTTCGTCCGGGACTCCTGACACCGGGGAGCTGTTTTTT. This gives the protein CASSVPPRRFSSGTPDTGELFF. The complete variable domain, with remaining parts taken from reference TRBV9 and TRBJ2-2, reads DSGVTQTPKHLITATGQRVTLRCSPRSGDLSVYWYQQSLDQGLQFLIQYYNGEERAKGNILERFSAQQFPDLHSELNLSSLELGDSALYFCASSVPPRRFSSGTPDTGELFFGEGSRLTVL.